This TCR beta chain originates from a study of CXCR3-negative and CXCR3-positive naive CD8 T cells. Libraries were UMI-labeled 5' RACE TRB cDNA. TCRdb reprocessed the 5' RACE reads; each CDR3 protein has one entry and no DNA is given. The listing records about 150,000 distinct CDR3 sequences. Study outcomes and limitations: Against CXCR3-negative naive cells, CXCR3-positive naive cells showed more hydrophobic TRB CDR3s. Similar TRBV-TRBJ gene usage was seen in naive CXCR3-negative and CXCR3-positive cells, but not in memory cells.

The CDR3 contains 17 residues. Germline V CDR1 and CDR2: LGHDT, YNNKEL (reference sequence). Remarks on this clonotype: Its antigen is as yet unknown.

The chain recombines TRBV3-1 with TRBJ2-7; absent DNA, TCRdb's TRBD2 call cannot be checked. The receptor comes from a human donor in good health. Some clones in this sample may be carry-over from other donors' samples. Sequencing input: naive CXCR3+ CD8+ T cells from blood. Noted subset: CD45RO-CCR7+CD27+CD95- naive CD8+ T cells expressing CXCR3 (TNR3+). CDR3 loop: CASSQVGFLAGAYEQYF.